A single sample gave rise to the 25 T cell receptor beta chains below, sequenced in a study of read filtering for tumor transcriptome and immune sequencing. From 300 to 400 ng of RNA, a library with molecular barcoded alpha/delta and beta/gamma adaptors was made. TCRdb reanalysed the reads using MiXCR and keeps one entry per CDR3 protein. Of under 35,000 distinct CDR3 sequences in the sample, 18% were seen once. The sequenced sample consisted of a population of CD138-negative cells sorted from bone marrow. These receptors all stem from a donor at least 40 years old with multiple myeloma.

Points on this clonotype: One junction end disagrees with the germline gene, perhaps due to a read error. The rearrangement links TRBV20-1 to TRBJ2-1; no clear D. The CDR3 has 15 amino acids. Germline loops: CDR1 DFQATT, CDR2 SNEGSKA (reference sequence). The CDR3 DNA follows: TGCATTGCTCGAGCCCCAACCCTCCTTTGGAATGAGCAGTTCTTC. Protein: CIARAPTLLWNEQFF.

This clonotype was recorded many times. V and J are TRBV6-2 or TRBV6-3 and TRBJ2-1; 10 positions match TRBD2. V shed 4 bases, J shed 8 bases, and the junction held 5 bases outside the gene matches. This CDR3 is 14 amino acids long. Germline V gene data show CDR1 as MNHEY and CDR2 as SVGEGT. The CDR3 DNA reads as TGTGCCAGCAGTTCCCAGCGGGGGGGCTATGAGCAGTTCTTC. Protein: CASSSQRGGYEQFF.

This clonotype was seen repeatedly, ten times or more. The genes are TRBV19 and TRBJ1-2; 8 positions match TRBD1. V dropped 3 bases and J dropped 7; count of bases not matched to a gene: 4. Looked up from germline, CDR1 is LNHDA and CDR2 is SQIVND (reference sequence). This CDR3 is built from 13 residues. The CDR3 is CASSMTGVRGYTF. Here the CDR3 DNA reads TGTGCCAGTAGTATGACAGGGGTACGTGGCTACACCTTC.

Worth noting for this clonotype: With a far larger clone one base away, a read error is the likely cause. The V call is TRBV5-8, the J call TRBJ2-1, with TRBD2 matching 9 bases. CDR1 and CDR2 (germline): SGHTS, YDEGEE. J lost 8 bases, V lost 2 bases, and 14 bases had no gene match. This CDR3 spans 17 amino acids. The CDR3, as DNA: TGTGCCAGCAGCTTATTTGGGACTGGCGGGAGGGCCTATGAGCAGTTCTTC. This translates into CASSLFGTGGRAYEQFF.

This clonotype was seen many times. The chain recombines TRBV15 with TRBJ1-5; the match to TRBD1 covers 9 bases. V lost 5 bases and J lost 2; bases outside the gene matches: 4. Looked up from germline, CDR1 is LNHNV and CDR2 is YYDKDF (reference sequence). This CDR3 has 15 amino acids. DNA for the CDR3: TGTGCCACCAGCCGGGACAGGGTCGGCAATCAGCCCCAGCATTTT. This sequence encodes CATSRDRVGNQPQHF.

This clonotype showed up many times. The chain couples TRBV27 to TRBJ2-7, with 11 bases lining up with TRBD1. The germline V gene has CDR1 MNHEY and CDR2 SMNVEV (reference sequence). The CDR3 loop spans 16 amino acids. Trimming removed 5 bases from V and 2 bases from J; junction bases left unmatched: 8. This CDR3 is CASSRTPGQGAYEQYF. The CDR3 DNA reads as TGTGCCAGCAGTCGAACCCCGGGACAGGGGGCCTACGAGCAGTACTTC.

At least ten counts were recorded for this clonotype. This sequence may be a read error, since a much larger clone differs from it by one base. The J gene is TRBJ2-3, the V gene TRBV14, with a tentative D call TRBD2 (7 bases). CDR1 is SGHDN, CDR2 FVKESK, per germline. The CDR3 contains 15 residues. CDR3 loop: CASSLLLALTGTQYF. CDR3 nucleotide sequence: TGTGCCAGCAGCCTACTACTAGCGTTGACAGGTACGCAGTATTTT.

Notes on this clonotype: A read error may explain this, as a much larger clone is one base away. The chain links TRBV5-1 to TRBJ1-1; D not resolved. Germline values: CDR1 SGHRS, CDR2 YFSETQ. CDR3 length: 13 amino acids. The CDR3 bases are TGCGCCAGCAGTGCGGGCATGAACACTGAAGCTCTCTTT. Its translation: CASSAGMNTEALF.

This clonotype is labeled medium-sized. CDR3 sequence (DNA): TGTGCCAGTAGTCCCGGGACAGGGGGCTTCAATGAGCAGTTCTTC. Its translation is CASSPGTGGFNEQFF. This rearrangement joins TRBV19 to TRBJ2-1, with 12 bases that match TRBD1. CDR1 LNHDA and CDR2 SQIVND come from the germline V gene (reference sequence). CDR3 size: 15 residues. With 5 bases clipped from V and 6 bases from J, the junction kept 5 bases outside the gene matches.

This clonotype was seen at least ten times. The chain employs TRBV6-1 and TRBJ1-1, with 7 bases that match TRBD1. The ends lost 1 base at V and 4 bases at J; junction bases unmatched: 6. The length of the CDR3 is 15 residues. Germline V gene sequence: CDR1 MNHNS, CDR2 SASEGT. This chain's CDR3 is CASSEVHRGGTEAFF. DNA for the CDR3: TGTGCCAGCAGTGAAGTCCACAGGGGTGGCACTGAAGCTTTCTTT.

The table lists this clonotype with many counts. V gene TRBV10-3 combines with J gene TRBJ2-5; 7 bases are a match to TRBD1. This CDR3 is built from 12 residues. Unmatched junction bases numbered 7, after V lost 10 bases and J lost 5 bases. CDR1 ENHRY and CDR2 SYGVKD come from the germline V gene. CDR3 DNA: TGTGCCACCTGGGACAGAGACGAGACCCAGTACTTC. This translates into CATWDRDETQYF.

This clonotype was seen at least ten times. The chain has TRBV7-8 and TRBJ2-7; D is possibly TRBD2 (6 bases). Germline V gene lookup returns CDR1 SGHVS and CDR2 FQNEAQ. The CDR3 has 15 residues. V lost 5 bases and J lost 7, with 21 bases in between. The CDR3 sequence: CASSPRRDRPGEQYF. The CDR3 DNA reads TGTGCCAGCAGCCCGAGGAGGGACCGCCCAGGAGAGCAGTACTTC.

This clonotype was seen only a few times. This sequence joins TRBV29-1 and TRBJ2-3; D tentatively fits TRBD1 or TRBD2 (5 bases each). The CDR3 sequence is 14 residues long. Trimming stripped 7 bases from V and 2 bases from J, with 16 bases between. The V gene's germline CDR1 is SQVTM and CDR2 ANQGSEA. CDR3 region: CSASEGSDTDTQYF. The CDR3 nucleotides read TGCAGCGCCTCTGAGGGGAGTGACACAGATACGCAGTATTTT.

Ten or more counts support this clonotype. V usage is TRBV20-1 and J usage is TRBJ2-5, with 7 bases fitting TRBD1. The CDR3 spans 13 residues. From germline, CDR1 is DFQATT and CDR2 SNEGSKA (reference sequence). Trimming at V came to 6 bases and at J to 2 bases, leaving 6 bases not matched to a gene. CDR3 nucleotide sequence: TGCAGTGCCCCAAACAGGGGACAAGAGACCCAGTACTTC. It yields the protein CSAPNRGQETQYF.

This clonotype was seen more than once but under ten times. The rearrangement uses TRBV27 and TRBJ2-4; TRBD2 agrees at 12 bases. The trim removed 5 bases at V and 3 bases at J, leaving 8 bases unmatched. In germline, CDR1 is MNHEY, CDR2 SMNVEV (reference sequence). The CDR3 sequence is 17 residues long. CDR3 sequence reads: CASSPGLAGLVKNIQYF. The CDR3 nucleotides are TGTGCCAGCAGTCCAGGACTAGCGGGACTTGTCAAAAACATTCAGTACTTC.

This clonotype was found many times. The J gene is TRBJ2-2, the V gene TRBV5-4; tentative D call: TRBD2 (5 bases). From germline, CDR1 is SGHNT and CDR2 YYREEE (reference sequence). V lost 2 bases and J lost 6, with 20 bases in between. The CDR3 is 17 amino acids. DNA for the CDR3: TGTGCCAGCAGCTTAGAATCTAGTAGCGCAGCCGCCGGGGAGCTGTTTTTT. It encodes CASSLESSSAAAGELFF. The entire variable domain, with the rest obtained from reference TRBV5-4 and TRBJ2-2, is as follows: ETGVTQSPTHLIKTRGQQVTLRCSSQSGHNTVSWYQQALGQGPQFIFQYYREEENGRGNFPPRFSGLQFPNYSSELNVNALELDDSALYLCASSLESSSAAAGELFFGEGSRLTVL.

On this clonotype: A clone one base away is much larger, so this may be a read error. The chain is built from TRBV3-1 and TRBJ1-5; D gene unclear. The germline CDR1 and CDR2 sequences are LGHDT and YNNKEL (reference sequence). V gave up 4 bases and J gave up 9 bases, with 16 bases separating them. The CDR3 covers 14 residues. The CDR3 is CASSLGLAVWPQHF. In DNA form, the CDR3 reads TGTGCCAGCAGCCTCGGACTGGCGGTGTGGCCCCAGCATTTT.

As to this clonotype: Being one base from a much bigger clone, this may be a read error. The rearrangement links TRBV10-3 to TRBJ1-1; 7 positions agree with TRBD1. Germline values: CDR1 ENHRY, CDR2 SYGVKD. Trimming removed 5 bases from V and 4 bases from J; junction bases left unmatched: 10. The CDR3 extends over 15 amino acids. CDR3 amino acids: CAISRSTGSGTEAFF. DNA for the CDR3: TGTGCCATCAGTCGATCGACAGGGTCAGGCACTGAAGCTTTCTTT.

The sample holds many counts of this clonotype. The rearrangement uses TRBV28 and TRBJ2-5; 10 nucleotides agree with TRBD2. The CDR3 has 16 amino acids. CDR1 and CDR2 (germline): MDHEN, SYDVKM. V lost 2 bases, J lost 5 bases, and 8 bases stayed unmatched. This CDR3 is CASSLSIGLAVETQYF. In nucleotides, the CDR3 is TGTGCCAGCAGTTTAAGCATCGGACTAGCGGTGGAGACCCAGTACTTC.

This clonotype was seen many times. The rearrangement joins TRBV29-1 to TRBJ1-1; D not certain. This CDR3 region has 11 residues. Germline loops: CDR1 SQVTM, CDR2 ANQGSEA. V was cut by 4 bases and J by 2 bases, with 5 bases left in between. CDR3 nucleotide sequence: TGCAGCGTTGGAGAAAACACTGAAGCTTTCTTT. Protein product: CSVGENTEAFF.

This clonotype was counted only a few times. A much more abundant neighbour one base away suggests this may be a read error. The chain uses TRBV10-3 and TRBJ2-7; possible D gene TRBD2, 6 bases. This CDR3 is 13 amino acids long. Germline V gives CDR1 ENHRY, CDR2 SYGVKD. CDR3 loop: CAAGPSSSYGQYF. As DNA, the CDR3 is TGTGCCGCGGGGCCATCCAGCTCCTACGGGCAGTACTTC.

This clonotype occurred many times. This sequence joins TRBV24-1 and TRBJ2-1; 7 nucleotides align to TRBD1. The length of the CDR3 is 15 residues. Germline loops: CDR1 KGHDR, CDR2 SFDVKD. V gave up 3 bases and J gave up 7 bases; unmatched junction bases: 8. DNA for the CDR3: TGTGCCACCAGTGATCTCGGACAGGCTACAAATGAGCAGTTCTTC. This encodes CATSDLGQATNEQFF.

This clonotype was seen repeatedly, ten times or more. The chain links TRBV4-1 to TRBJ2-7; D possibly corresponds to TRBD2 (5 bases). The CDR3 has 15 residues. The V gene lost 0 bases and the J gene lost 0 bases, with 9 bases spanning the gap. Germline values: CDR1 MGHRA, CDR2 YSYEKL. The CDR3 here is CASSQDEGYSYEQYF. DNA for the CDR3: TGCGCCAGCAGCCAAGACGAGGGTTACTCCTACGAGCAGTACTTC.

This clonotype was seen repeatedly, ten times or more. The CDR3 region has the DNA TGCAGTGCCCAGACCCCGGAGCCCACAGATACGCAGTATTTT. Translating it yields CSAQTPEPTDTQYF. The rearrangement links TRBV20-1 to TRBJ2-3; D gene uncertain. V dropped 6 bases and J dropped 2 bases, with 15 bases sitting between them. The germline V gene encodes CDR1 DFQATT and CDR2 SNEGSKA (reference sequence). This CDR3 has 14 residues.

In this sample, this clonotype is medium-sized. The V and J genes are TRBV28 and TRBJ2-1; D perhaps matches TRBD2 (6 bases). Germline V CDR1 and CDR2: MDHEN, SYDVKM. V lost 10 bases to trimming and J lost 0 bases, with 16 bases between them. The CDR3 consists of 15 residues. CDR3 loop: CATEEGLPSYNEQFF. In DNA form, the CDR3 reads TGTGCCACCGAAGAGGGACTCCCCTCCTACAATGAGCAGTTCTTC.